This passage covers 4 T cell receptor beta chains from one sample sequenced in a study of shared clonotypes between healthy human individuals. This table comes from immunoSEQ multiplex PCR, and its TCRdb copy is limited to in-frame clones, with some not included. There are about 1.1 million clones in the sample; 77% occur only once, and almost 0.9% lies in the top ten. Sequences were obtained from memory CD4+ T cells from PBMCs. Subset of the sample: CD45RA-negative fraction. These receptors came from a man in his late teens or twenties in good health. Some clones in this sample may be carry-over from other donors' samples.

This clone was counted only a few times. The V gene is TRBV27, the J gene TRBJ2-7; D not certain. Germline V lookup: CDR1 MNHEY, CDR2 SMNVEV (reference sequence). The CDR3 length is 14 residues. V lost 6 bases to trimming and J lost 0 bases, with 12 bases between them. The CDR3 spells CASRPIPASYEQYF. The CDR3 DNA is TGTGCCAGCAGGCCCATCCCAGCCTCCTACGAGCAGTACTTC.

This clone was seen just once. CDR3 in amino acids: CASSFGGNAEAFF. CDR3 in DNA: TGTGCCAGCAGCTTTGGGGGGAATGCTGAAGCTTTCTTT. V usage is TRBV7-3 and J usage is TRBJ1-1; D may be TRBD1 (5 bases). The CDR3 contains 13 residues. V was shortened by 3 bases and J by 6 bases, with 11 bases between the two germline ends. Germline V lookup: CDR1 SGHTA, CDR2 FQGTGA.

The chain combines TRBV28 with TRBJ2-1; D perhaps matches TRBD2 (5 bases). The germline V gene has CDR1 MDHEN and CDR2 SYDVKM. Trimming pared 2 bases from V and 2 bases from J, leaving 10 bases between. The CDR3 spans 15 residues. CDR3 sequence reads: CASSLVASPYNEQFF. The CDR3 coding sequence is TGTGCCAGCAGTTTAGTGGCTAGCCCCTACAATGAGCAGTTCTTC. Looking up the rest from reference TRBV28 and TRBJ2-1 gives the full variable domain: DVKVTQSSRYLVKRTGEKVFLECVQDMDHENMFWYRQDPGLGLRLIYFSYDVKMKEKGDIPEGYSVSREKKERFSLILESASTNQTSMYLCASSLVASPYNEQFFGPGTRLTVL.

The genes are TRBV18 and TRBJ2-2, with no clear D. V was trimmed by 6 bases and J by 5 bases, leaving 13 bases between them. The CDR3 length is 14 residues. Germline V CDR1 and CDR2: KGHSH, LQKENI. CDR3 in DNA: TGTGCCAGCTCCTCAAGCGAACAAACCGGGGAGCTGTTTTTT. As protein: CASSSSEQTGELFF. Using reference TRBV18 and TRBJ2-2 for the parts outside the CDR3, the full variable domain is NAGVMQNPRHLVRRRGQEARLRCSPMKGHSHVYWYRQLPEEGLKFMVYLQKENIIDESGMPKERFSAEFPKEGPSILRIQQVVRGDSAAYFCASSSSEQTGELFFGEGSRLTVL.